This passage covers 9 T cell receptor beta chains from one sample sequenced in a study of blood T cell repertoires in COVID-19. Method: immunoSEQ multiplex PCR; TCRdb's copy keeps in-frame clones and lacks some. This table has 55,000 to 65,000 clones, roughly four fifths appearing once. The sequenced material came from peripheral blood. These TCRs come from a man aged 55 to 70 with COVID-19, enrolled during active disease.

V and J are TRBV6-2 or TRBV6-3 and TRBJ2-2; perhaps TRBD1 as D (5 bases). V lost 2 bases and J 4 bases, leaving 11 bases between the germline ends. CDR1 and CDR2 (germline): MNHEY, SVGEGT. There are 15 residues in the CDR3. CDR3 nucleotides: TGTGCCAGCAGTTACGCACAGGTGCTCACCGGGGAGCTGTTTTTT. This sequence encodes CASSYAQVLTGELFF.

V and J are TRBV6-1 and TRBJ2-7; possible D gene TRBD1, 6 bases. Germline CDR1 reads MNHNS; CDR2 reads SASEGT. Trimming pared 5 bases from V and 3 bases from J, leaving 11 bases between. The CDR3 extends over 13 amino acids. CDR3 DNA sequence: TGTGCCAGCAGTCGGACAGTCTACTACGAGCAGTACTTC. This translates into CASSRTVYYEQYF.

As for this clone: This same CDR3 is encoded by further DNA sequences in the sample. The rearrangement links TRBV5-1 to TRBJ2-7, with TRBD1 as a possible D gene (5 bases). Germline values: CDR1 SGHRS, CDR2 YFSETQ. The CDR3 spans 13 residues. Trimming pared 1 base from V and 2 bases from J, leaving 7 bases between. CDR3 sequence reads: CASSLQGTYEQYF. DNA for the CDR3: TGCGCCAGCAGCTTGCAGGGAACCTACGAGCAGTACTTC.

The chain employs TRBV19 and TRBJ1-2; 9 nucleotides agree with TRBD1. From germline, CDR1 is LNHDA and CDR2 SQIVND (reference sequence). V gave up 4 bases and J gave up 3 bases; unmatched junction bases: 9. CDR3 length: 16 residues. For the CDR3, the DNA is TGTGCCAGTAGTACCCCCGGGACAGGGCTGTACTATGGCTACACCTTC. Its translation is CASSTPGTGLYYGYTF.

This sequence joins TRBV4-3 and TRBJ2-1; TRBD1 is a possible D gene (5 bases). Trimming stripped 0 bases from V and 10 bases from J, with 13 bases between. The CDR3 has 14 residues. Germline loops: CDR1 LGHNA, CDR2 YSLEER. CDR3 sequence: CASSQDRRGREQFF. In DNA, the CDR3 is TGCGCCAGCAGCCAAGATAGAAGGGGTCGAGAGCAGTTCTTC.

The chain combines TRBV27 with TRBJ2-2; D is perhaps TRBD1 (6 bases). The CDR3 contains 14 residues. Germline loops: CDR1 MNHEY, CDR2 SMNVEV (reference sequence). V was pared by 4 bases and J by 3 bases, with 9 bases between. This chain's CDR3 is CASSSGTYTGELFF. The CDR3 bases are TGTGCCAGCAGTTCCGGGACATACACCGGGGAGCTGTTTTTT.

This chain uses TRBV9 with TRBJ2-7; D perhaps matches TRBD1 (6 bases). The CDR3 consists of 15 residues. V dropped 0 bases and J dropped 0 bases, with 10 bases sitting between them. CDR1 is SGDLS and CDR2 is YYNGEE in the germline V gene. The DNA of the CDR3 is TGTGCCAGCAGCGTAGGGGACACCAACTCCTACGAGCAGTACTTC. Protein: CASSVGDTNSYEQYF. Combining the CDR3 with reference TRBV9 and TRBJ2-7 gives the whole variable domain DSGVTQTPKHLITATGQRVTLRCSPRSGDLSVYWYQQSLDQGLQFLIQYYNGEERAKGNILERFSAQQFPDLHSELNLSSLELGDSALYFCASSVGDTNSYEQYFGPGTRLTVT.

The chain combines TRBV30 with TRBJ1-1, with D perhaps matching TRBD1 (5 bases). The CDR3 has 12 residues. In germline, CDR1 is GTSNPN, CDR2 SVGIG (reference sequence). Trimming removed 0 bases at V and 11 bases at J, with 13 bases between. DNA for the CDR3: TGTGCCTGGAGTGTAGGTTCCAACAGGGCTTTCTTT. It encodes CAWSVGSNRAFF.

The chain employs TRBV2 and TRBJ2-7, with 9 bases aligning to TRBD1. CDR3 length: 12 amino acids. The ends lost 10 bases at V and 2 bases at J; junction bases unmatched: 3. Looked up from germline, CDR1 is SNHLY and CDR2 is FYNNEI. In DNA, the CDR3 is TGTGCCACCAGACAGGGGGCCTACGAGCAGTACTTC. Its translation: CATRQGAYEQYF.